This TCR beta chain is from a study of blood T cells in healthy people across ages. Regarding the study as a whole: Per million T cells, TCR beta diversity dropped roughly linearly as age increased.

Next came a second PCR, run for about 6 to 12 cycles, which used a sample-barcoded 5' primer along with a J-beta primer mix. One entry per CDR3 protein results from TCRdb running MiXCR on the 5' RACE reads. Counted here are approximately 1,000,000 distinct CDR3 sequences, 35% to 45% occurring once; the ten biggest clones make up around 13%. CDR1 is SGHTA and CDR2 is FQGNSA in the germline V gene. The CDR3 covers 13 residues. V trimming: 5 bases; J trimming: 9 bases; junction bases outside the gene matches: 6. The sample, around 10 milliliters of peripheral blood, was drawn from each donor. PBMCs numbering at least 7 million were isolated per sample. Each sample provided at least 6 micrograms of extracted total RNA. For this clonotype: Its antigen remains unknown.

The clonotype comes from a young man in good health. This chain connects TRBV7-2 to TRBJ2-1; TRBD1 agrees at 8 bases. Sequencing used blood. This CDR3 reads CASSLGQGSEQFF. The CDR3 DNA is TGTGCCAGCAGCCTCGGACAGGGAAGTGAGCAGTTCTTC.